The following is a TCR beta chain sequence with its context. Ten or more counts support this clonotype. The specificity of this receptor is unknown. The sample holds no much larger clone one base away, and base qualities are not on file. The instrument given in TCRdb is Illumina HiSeq 2500. TCR beta libraries were prepared by quantitative 5'-RACE with molecular barcodes. The study's own analysis went as follows. A new computational method, built on a probabilistic model of VDJ rearrangement, was used to identify disease-linked TCR variants. TCRdb reprocessed the public reads (quality trimming at Q25 with fastp, clone calling with MiXCR) and kept in-frame beta chains. Each CDR3 protein appears once, grouped with its most common genes and DNA. The authors' filters were not applied to this entry. The sample contains more than 150,000 distinct CDR3 sequences, 15% to 20% of them found a single time. Around 4.1% of the sample lies in the top ten.

This record comes from a study of CD8 T cells in ankylosing spondylitis (dated by TCRdb to 2016 to 2017). Background on the whole study: The study profiled T cell receptor beta repertoires in healthy donors and ankylosing spondylitis patients to find disease-linked TCR variants. The full study cohort was made up of under 30 ankylosing spondylitis patients and 108 healthy donors. Peripheral blood was sampled, and synovial fluid was also collected from ankylosing spondylitis patients.

The full study reports these points: Significant enrichment of the disease-linked clones was reported in matched synovial fluid samples from ankylosing spondylitis patients. A TCR beta motif of 7 or 8 highly homologous amino acid variants appeared characteristic of blood from ankylosing spondylitis patients. The disease-linked clones showed a CD8+ phenotype and occurred at relatively low frequencies in peripheral blood. Some motif variants were previously reported in synovial fluid and blood of reactive arthritis patients, suggesting common disease-initiation mechanisms.

Trimming takes 5 bases off V and 10 bases off J; junction bases not matched to a gene: 7. The CDR3 covers 14 residues, taking in both the cysteine and the phenylalanine. CDR3 DNA only is kept here, 42 bases in frame from base 1. The germline V gene encodes CDR1 MNHEY and CDR2 SMNVEV (reference sequence). The sequenced material came from blood, either unsorted or a sorted T cell fraction (not recorded which). The sequence was collected from a male donor between 10 and 30 years old with ankylosing spondylitis or in good health (not recorded which). Donor details come from another sample of the same person, matched by shared clones. The receptor chain draws on TRBV27 and TRBJ2-1; 11 bases in between match TRBD2. DNA sequence: TGTGCCAGCAGTGCCGGACTAGCGGGTGGGGAGCAGTTCTTC. Its protein product is CASSAGLAGGEQFF.